This passage covers 14 T cell receptor beta chains from one sample sequenced in a study of PD-1 blockade in classical Hodgkin lymphoma. In every patient, relapse followed autologous stem cell transplantation, while exposure to brentuximab vedotin differed. Libraries were prepared by immunoSEQ multiplex PCR; TCRdb keeps only in-frame clonotypes and omits some of them. The sample includes more than 40,000 clones, approximately 91% of them seen just once. The specimen comprised peripheral blood mononuclear cells (PBMCs), sampled at baseline. These receptors were obtained from a human donor with classical Hodgkin lymphoma.

The chain recombines TRBV19 with TRBJ1-2, with TRBD1 matching over 7 bases. Per germline, CDR1 LNHDA and CDR2 SQIVND (reference sequence). The CDR3 has 11 residues. J was trimmed by 7 bases and V by 7 bases; bases with no gene match: 3. CDR3 sequence: CASNRGLGYTF. The CDR3 bases are TGTGCCAGTAACAGGGGCCTTGGCTACACCTTC.

The genes are TRBV7-9 and TRBJ1-1; 7 nucleotides align to TRBD1. The CDR3 runs 17 residues. J lost 1 base, V lost 1 base, and 9 bases had no gene match. CDR1 is SEHNR and CDR2 is FQNEAQ in the germline V gene (reference sequence). The CDR3 protein is CASSLEGRGLSNTEAFF. CDR3 nucleotides: TGTGCCAGCAGCTTAGAGGGTAGGGGGCTTTCGAACACTGAAGCTTTCTTT.

The gene calls are TRBV4-2 and TRBJ2-2; D is ambiguous. Germline V CDR1 and CDR2: LGHNA, YNFKEQ. The CDR3 is 15 amino acids. Deletions cut 1 base from V and 2 bases from J, with 8 bases between. In DNA, the CDR3 is TGTGCCAGCAGCCAAGGTGACACTAACACCGGGGAGCTGTTTTTT. It specifies CASSQGDTNTGELFF.

The chain couples TRBV6-1 to TRBJ2-2; D unclear. The V end was cut by 2 bases, the J end by 6 bases, with 7 bases between. CDR1 MNHNS and CDR2 SASEGT come from the germline V gene. The CDR3 extends over 13 amino acids. CDR3 sequence: CASSEWGSGELFF. The CDR3 coding sequence is TGTGCCAGCAGTGAATGGGGATCCGGGGAGCTGTTTTTT.

The V and J genes are TRBV7-6 and TRBJ2-7; 8 bases line up with TRBD1. The CDR3 covers 16 residues. Germline assignment: CDR1 SGHVS and CDR2 FNYEAQ. V gave up 5 bases and J gave up 3 bases; unmatched junction bases: 12. CDR3 sequence (DNA): TGTGCCAGCAGCCCCCAGCACAGGACAGGGAGCTACGAGCAGTACTTC. Encoded protein: CASSPQHRTGSYEQYF. Supplemented by reference TRBV7-6 and TRBJ2-7, the full variable domain reads GAGVSQSPRYKVTKRGQDVALRCDPISGHVSLYWYRQALGQGPEFLTYFNYEAQQDKSGLPNDRFSAERPEGSISTLTIQRTEQRDSAMYRCASSPQHRTGSYEQYFGPGTRLTVT.

This chain joins TRBV7-8 and TRBJ2-1; 11 bases are a match to TRBD2. Germline V lookup: CDR1 SGHVS, CDR2 FQNEAQ. CDR3 length equals 19 residues. Germline trimming cut 4 bases from V and 0 bases from J; bases unmatched to any gene: 11. The DNA of the CDR3 is TGTGCCAGCAGCTCCTATAGACCCGGACTAGCGGGCTCCTACAATGAGCAGTTCTTC. The encoded protein is CASSSYRPGLAGSYNEQFF.

This chain uses TRBV7-9 with TRBJ2-7; D possibly matches TRBD1 or TRBD2 (6 bases each). Germline values: CDR1 SEHNR, CDR2 FQNEAQ (reference sequence). CDR3 size: 17 residues. The germline V and J ends were trimmed by 4 bases and 4 bases, with 23 bases remaining between them. In DNA, the CDR3 is TGTGCCAGCAGCTCAGAGGGATGGGGGGCCACCAGGTACGAGCAGTACTTC. Amino acids: CASSSEGWGATRYEQYF.

A few counts support this clone. The rearrangement links TRBV27 to TRBJ1-5; D not resolved. V was trimmed by 10 bases and J by 7 bases, leaving 14 bases between them. The CDR3 is made up of 12 amino acids. Germline values: CDR1 MNHEY, CDR2 SMNVEV (reference sequence). The CDR3, as DNA: TGTGCCATCGGAGCAAGCGGCCAGCCCCAGCATTTT. Translated, it gives CAIGASGQPQHF.

The chain uses TRBV19 and TRBJ2-3; possible D gene TRBD2, 6 bases. Germline V gene lookup returns CDR1 LNHDA and CDR2 SQIVND (reference sequence). Trimming took off 1 base at V and 2 bases at J, with 16 bases between the two ends. This CDR3 has 17 residues. The CDR3 is CASSIGPTSRYTDTQYF. The CDR3 region has the DNA TGTGCCAGTAGTATAGGCCCCACTAGCAGATACACAGATACGCAGTATTTT.

The V call is TRBV28, the J call TRBJ2-2; 7 nucleotides align to TRBD1. CDR1 and CDR2 from the germline V gene are MDHEN and SYDVKM. The CDR3 contains 13 residues. Trimming at V came to 10 bases and at J to 3 bases, leaving 5 bases not matched to a gene. DNA for the CDR3: TGTGCCACTCCAGGGGGATACACCGGGGAGCTGTTTTTT. Translation: CATPGGYTGELFF. The whole variable domain, filled in from reference TRBV28 and TRBJ2-2, reads DVKVTQSSRYLVKRTGEKVFLECVQDMDHENMFWYRQDPGLGLRLIYFSYDVKMKEKGDIPEGYSVSREKKERFSLILESASTNQTSMYLCATPGGYTGELFFGEGSRLTVL.

The CDR3: CASSLYSAGGEGYTF. CDR3 nucleotide sequence: TGTGCCAGCAGCTTATATTCGGCAGGGGGCGAAGGCTACACCTTC. The V gene is TRBV7-3, the J gene TRBJ1-2; TRBD1 aligns across 8 bases. Germline CDR1 SGHTA, CDR2 FQGTGA. The length of the CDR3 is 15 residues. J was trimmed by 8 bases and V by 2 bases; bases with no gene match: 10.

The CDR3 DNA follows: TGTGCCAGCAGTGCAGGGGGCTGGGGCTACACCTTC. Protein product: CASSAGGWGYTF. The chain recombines TRBV28 with TRBJ1-2, with 8 bases lining up with TRBD1. The CDR3 sequence is 12 residues long. V trimming: 5 bases; J trimming: 8 bases; junction bases outside the gene matches: 4. Germline CDR1 and CDR2: MDHEN and SYDVKM.

This clone was counted between two and nine times. The chain combines TRBV27 with TRBJ2-1; 10 bases match TRBD2. Germline-derived CDR1 and CDR2 are MNHEY and SMNVEV (reference sequence). The V gene end was trimmed by 3 bases and the J gene end by 7 bases; junction bases not matched to a gene: 3. The CDR3 covers 14 residues. The CDR3 coding sequence is TGTGCCAGCAGTTTCTCGGGACTAGCGAATGAGCAGTTCTTC. This sequence encodes CASSFSGLANEQFF.

The chain carries TRBV6-1 and TRBJ2-5; 7 positions match TRBD1. V shed 7 bases, J shed 4 bases, and the junction held 6 bases outside the gene matches. The CDR3 is 13 residues long. Germline V CDR1 and CDR2: MNHNS, SASEGT. DNA of the CDR3: TGTGCCAGCACCCGACAGGGTAGAGAGACCCAGTACTTC. Its translation: CASTRQGRETQYF.